The present T cell receptor (beta chain) was sequenced within a study of blood T cell repertoires in COVID-19. Study summary: In each case, the material was cDNA or gDNA derived from T cells, B-cell-depleted T cells, or PBMCs.

The junction had 4 bases not matched to a gene; V was cut back by 5 bases and J by 1 base. The CDR3 extends over 14 amino acids. Germline V gene lookup returns CDR1 MNHEY and CDR2 SMNVEV (reference sequence). Notes on this clone: A read error is possible here, since a much larger clone lies one base away.

Participants, roughly 18 to 89 years old, spanned under 25 US areas. Researchers sorted participants into cohorts using their self-reported clinical history. In the original processing: By means of reference gene primer amplification, nucleated cell counts were estimated. Data came from immunoSEQ multiplex PCR; TCRdb stores just in-frame clones and leaves some out. The DNA was the basis for D and trimming; V, J and clone size are from that table. The table has about 300,000 clones, 85% to 90% seen once. This sequence joins TRBV27 and TRBJ1-1; TRBD1 matches 7 bases. Sequenced material: PBMCs or T cells enriched from blood (not recorded which). The clonotype was recovered from a woman aged 18-29 years who had recovered from COVID-19. The CDR3 region has the DNA TGTGCCAGCAGTACCGGGACAGCGAACACTGAAGCTTTCTTT. It specifies CASSTGTANTEAFF.